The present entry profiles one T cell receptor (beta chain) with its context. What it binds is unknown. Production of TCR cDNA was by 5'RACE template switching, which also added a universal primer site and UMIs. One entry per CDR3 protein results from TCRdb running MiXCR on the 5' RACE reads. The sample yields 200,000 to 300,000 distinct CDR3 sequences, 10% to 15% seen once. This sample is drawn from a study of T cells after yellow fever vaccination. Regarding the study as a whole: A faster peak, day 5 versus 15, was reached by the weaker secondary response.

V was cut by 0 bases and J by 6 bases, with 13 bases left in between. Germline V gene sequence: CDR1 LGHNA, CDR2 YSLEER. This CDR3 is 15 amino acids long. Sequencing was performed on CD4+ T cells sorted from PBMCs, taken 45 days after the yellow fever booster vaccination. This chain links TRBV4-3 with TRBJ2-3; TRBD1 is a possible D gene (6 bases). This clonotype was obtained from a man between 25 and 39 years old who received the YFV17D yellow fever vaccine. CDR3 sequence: CASSQENREGDTQYF. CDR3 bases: TGCGCCAGCAGCCAAGAGAACAGGGAAGGCGATACGCAGTATTTT.